A single sample is the source of the 25 T cell receptor beta chains below, sequenced in a study of blood T cell repertoires in COVID-19. The repertoire was sequenced with immunoSEQ multiplex PCR; TCRdb's copy has only in-frame clones and lacks some. The sample lists around 25,000 clones, just over 85% occurring once. Sequencing used peripheral blood. These receptors all stem from a man between 70 and 80 years old in a cohort sampled during active COVID-19.

The V gene is TRBV10-2, the J gene TRBJ1-2; 8 positions match TRBD1. Germline CDR1 reads WSHSY; CDR2 reads SAAADI. The CDR3 is made up of 14 amino acids. V was pared by 8 bases and J by 5 bases, with 10 bases of the junction left unmatched. The CDR3 is CASLDRGLKYGYTF. The DNA for the CDR3 is TGCGCCAGCCTAGACAGGGGCCTAAAGTATGGCTACACCTTC.

This chain joins TRBV3-1 (or the pseudogene TRBV3-2) and TRBJ2-7, with 9 bases identical to TRBD2. The junction had 9 bases not matched to a gene; V was cut back by 3 bases and J by 0 bases. CDR1 LGHDT and CDR2 YNNKEL come from the germline V gene (reference sequence). The CDR3 consists of 17 residues. The CDR3 DNA reads as TGTGCCAGCAGCCAGCAATCTACTAGCGGGTTCTCCTACGAGCAGTACTTC. Translated: CASSQQSTSGFSYEQYF.

The CDR3 DNA is TGTGCCAGCAGTCTAGCGGGAGGGGCCTACGAGCAGTACTTC. Amino acid sequence: CASSLAGGAYEQYF. The rearrangement links TRBV28 to TRBJ2-7; TRBD2 agrees at 12 bases. The junction had 1 base not matched to a gene; V was cut back by 5 bases and J by 2 bases. The CDR3 runs 14 residues. CDR1 and CDR2 (germline): MDHEN, SYDVKM.

The CDR3 reads CATSDFRLAGGTDTQYF. CDR3 nucleotides: TGTGCCACCAGTGATTTCAGACTAGCGGGAGGCACAGATACGCAGTATTTT. The chain couples TRBV24-1 to TRBJ2-3; TRBD2 matches at 12 bases. There are 17 residues in the CDR3. V lost 1 base to trimming and J lost 1 base; unmatched junction nucleotides: 2. CDR1 is KGHDR, CDR2 SFDVKD, per germline.

The rearrangement links TRBV2 to TRBJ1-6; no reliable D call. V was pared by 4 bases and J by 0 bases, with 16 bases between. Per the germline V gene, CDR1 is SNHLY and CDR2 is FYNNEI. CDR3 length: 18 residues. CDR3 loop: CASSGGVSPSSYNSPLHF. The CDR3 DNA sequence: TGTGCCAGCAGTGGCGGAGTCAGCCCCAGCTCCTATAATTCACCCCTCCACTTT.

The V gene is TRBV11-3, the J gene TRBJ2-7, with 7 bases that match TRBD1. Germline CDR1 reads SGHNT; CDR2 reads YENEEA. The length of the CDR3 is 13 residues. Unmatched junction bases numbered 5, after V lost 3 bases and J lost 6 bases. DNA for the CDR3: TGTGCCAGCAGCTTCCGACGACAGGGCGAGCAGTACTTC. Translating gives CASSFRRQGEQYF.

This rearrangement joins TRBV27 to TRBJ2-1; 14 bases agree with TRBD2. CDR3 length: 14 residues. Germline loops: CDR1 MNHEY, CDR2 SMNVEV (reference sequence). J was trimmed by 7 bases and V by 8 bases; bases with no gene match: 4. CDR3: CASGTSGRINEQFF. The CDR3 coding sequence is TGTGCCAGCGGGACTAGCGGGAGAATTAATGAGCAGTTCTTC.

Written as DNA, the CDR3 is TGCGCCAGCAGCTTAGGGCTAACAGGCGAGCAGTACTTC. Protein product: CASSLGLTGEQYF. The V gene is TRBV5-1, the J gene TRBJ2-7; D is perhaps TRBD1 (5 bases). The CDR3 extends over 13 amino acids. Germline CDR1 and CDR2: SGHRS and YFSETQ. The V and J ends lost 2 bases and 6 bases respectively, with 12 bases between them.

CDR3: CASSVAAGFEQYF. The CDR3 region has the DNA TGTGCCAGCAGCGTAGCGGCAGGTTTCGAGCAGTACTTC. V and J are TRBV9 and TRBJ2-7; D remains unclear. V shed 0 bases and J shed 6 bases, with 10 bases lying between them. Germline V gives CDR1 SGDLS, CDR2 YYNGEE. The CDR3 consists of 13 residues. Filled out from reference TRBV9 and TRBJ2-7, the complete variable domain reads DSGVTQTPKHLITATGQRVTLRCSPRSGDLSVYWYQQSLDQGLQFLIQYYNGEERAKGNILERFSAQQFPDLHSELNLSSLELGDSALYFCASSVAAGFEQYFGPGTRLTVT.

V usage is TRBV10-3 and J usage is TRBJ2-7; TRBD2 is a possible D gene (6 bases). CDR1 ENHRY and CDR2 SYGVKD come from the germline V gene. The V end lost 3 bases, the J end lost 3 bases, and 12 bases lay between the germline ends. The CDR3 contains 14 residues. CDR3 nucleotides: TGTGCCATCAGTGATAGCGGAGCAAGCTACGAGCAGTACTTC. The encoded protein is CAISDSGASYEQYF.

This chain joins TRBV21-1 and TRBJ2-7; the table calls TRBD2, which could not be checked here. TRBV21-1 is an annotated pseudogene. This CDR3 contains 16 residues. CDR3 residues: CASSKAPGTTCYEQYF. The DNA of the CDR3 is TGTGCCAGCAGCAAAGCTCCGGGGACTACCTGCTACGAGCAGTACTTC.

Here the CDR3 DNA reads TGCGCCAGCAGCGGGGCGGGGGGTCTCTACAATGAGCAGTTCTTC. Translation gives CASSGAGGLYNEQFF. This chain links TRBV5-1 with TRBJ2-1, with 8 bases that match TRBD2. V dropped 4 bases and J dropped 3; count of bases not matched to a gene: 6. The CDR3 is 15 amino acids. Germline V gene lookup returns CDR1 SGHRS and CDR2 YFSETQ.

This chain connects TRBV5-1 to TRBJ2-3; the match to TRBD2 covers 7 bases. Germline V gene data show CDR1 as SGHRS and CDR2 as YFSETQ. The ends lost 0 bases at V and 3 bases at J; junction bases unmatched: 7. The CDR3 is made up of 16 amino acids. The CDR3 protein is CASSLVSPSGTDTQYF. CDR3 DNA: TGCGCCAGCAGCTTGGTTTCCCCTAGCGGAACAGATACGCAGTATTTT.

This sequence joins TRBV6-5 and TRBJ2-4; TRBD1 is a possible D gene (5 bases). The V gene's germline CDR1 is MNHEY and CDR2 SVGAGI. This CDR3 is 11 amino acids long. V was clipped by 6 bases and J by 13 bases, with 13 bases between them. CDR3: CASSNRFLQYF. The CDR3 DNA reads TGTGCCAGCAGCAACAGGTTCCTGCAGTACTTC.

Here the CDR3 DNA reads TGTGCCAGCACCCGGGGACAGTTGTACACTGAAGCTTTCTTT. This gives the protein CASTRGQLYTEAFF. V gene TRBV2 combines with J gene TRBJ1-1; TRBD1 matches 7 bases. The junction had 8 bases not matched to a gene; V was cut back by 7 bases and J by 3 bases. This CDR3 is built from 14 residues. Germline lookup yields CDR1 SNHLY and CDR2 FYNNEI. The whole variable domain, filled in from reference TRBV2 and TRBJ1-1, reads EPEVTQTPSHQVTQMGQEVILRCVPISNHLYFYWYRQILGQKVEFLVSFYNNEISEKSEIFDDQFSVERPDGSNFTLKIRSTKLEDSAMYFCASTRGQLYTEAFFGQGTRLTVV.

The chain uses TRBV28 and TRBJ1-6, with a weak D call TRBD1 (6 bases). The CDR3 is 16 residues long. Germline loops: CDR1 MDHEN, CDR2 SYDVKM. V lost 0 bases to trimming and J lost 5 bases, with 11 bases between them. In DNA form, the CDR3 reads TGTGCCAGCAGTTTATGGAGGGGGATAAATAATTCACCCCTCCACTTT. Protein: CASSLWRGINNSPLHF.

The rearrangement joins TRBV10-3 to TRBJ1-5, with a weak D call TRBD1 (6 bases). The CDR3 is 16 residues long. V lost 0 bases to trimming and J lost 4 bases, with 13 bases between them. Germline assignment: CDR1 ENHRY and CDR2 SYGVKD. The CDR3 is CAISESTRTDNQPQHF. In DNA, the CDR3 is TGTGCCATCAGTGAGTCGACTCGGACAGATAATCAGCCCCAGCATTTT.

The genes are TRBV29-1 and TRBJ2-5, with 7 positions matching TRBD1. The CDR3 is 12 amino acids. Germline V lookup: CDR1 SQVTM, CDR2 ANQGSEA. V dropped 7 bases and J dropped 5; count of bases not matched to a gene: 7. CDR3 nucleotide sequence: TGCAGCGGAAAGGGGGCTGGGGAGACCCAGTACTTC. The encoded protein is CSGKGAGETQYF.

This clone is a singleton in its sample. The chain recombines TRBV4-2 with TRBJ2-3; perhaps TRBD2 as D (6 bases). The CDR3 is made up of 17 amino acids. With 0 bases removed from V and 8 bases from J, the gap between germline ends came to 21 bases. The germline CDR1 and CDR2 sequences are LGHNA and YNFKEQ. The CDR3 loop is CASSQDSSGSGRVTQYF. CDR3 nucleotide sequence: TGTGCCAGCAGCCAAGATTCCTCGGGTAGCGGTAGAGTTACGCAGTATTTT.

The V and J genes are TRBV29-1 and TRBJ2-5; 11 nucleotides match TRBD1. This CDR3 has 14 amino acids. Germline CDR1 is SQVTM and CDR2 is ANQGSEA. The V segment lost 4 bases and the J segment 1 base; nucleotides outside the gene matches: 2. DNA for the CDR3: TGCAGCGTTGCCGGGACAGGGGGCCAAGAGACCCAGTACTTC. Its translation is CSVAGTGGQETQYF.

The chain joins TRBV21-1 to TRBJ2-1; TRBD2, the table's D call, lacks a check against the DNA. TRBV21-1 represents a pseudogene. The CDR3 has 19 amino acids. The CDR3 DNA follows: TGTGCCAGCAGCAAAGACCTCAAGCGGGAGCCTTTCTCCTACAATGAGCAGTTCTTC. Translated, it gives CASSKDLKREPFSYNEQFF.

V gene TRBV15 combines with J gene TRBJ2-2; possible D gene TRBD2, 5 bases. CDR1 LNHNV and CDR2 YYDKDF come from the germline V gene (reference sequence). Trimming stripped 6 bases from V and 4 bases from J, with 15 bases between. This CDR3 has 15 amino acids. CDR3 sequence reads: CATRVGSLGTGELFF. In DNA form, the CDR3 reads TGTGCCACCAGAGTGGGGAGTTTGGGCACCGGGGAGCTGTTTTTT. The full variable domain, rest sourced from reference TRBV15 and TRBJ2-2, is DAMVIQNPRYQVTQFGKPVTLSCSQTLNHNVMYWYQQKSSQAPKLLFHYYDKDFNNEADTPDNFQSRRPNTSFCFLDIRSPGLGDTAMYLCATRVGSLGTGELFFGEGSRLTVL.

The chain links TRBV19 to TRBJ1-2; TRBD1 aligns across 7 bases. The CDR3 spans 13 residues. CDR1 and CDR2 from the germline V gene are LNHDA and SQIVND (reference sequence). J gave up 4 bases and V 5 bases, and 4 bases lay outside the gene matches. CDR3 coding DNA: TGTGCCAGTAGTCAACAGGGGATCTATGGCTACACCTTC. This codes for CASSQQGIYGYTF.

The gene calls are TRBV7-2 and TRBJ2-7; a possible D gene is TRBD2 (6 bases). The CDR3 is 15 amino acids. V was shortened by 5 bases and J by 0 bases, with 14 bases between the two germline ends. Germline loops: CDR1 SGHTA, CDR2 FQGNSA. The CDR3 is CASSPGGSGSYEQYF. The CDR3 DNA sequence: TGTGCCAGCAGCCCCGGGGGTAGCGGCTCCTACGAGCAGTACTTC. Based on the CDR3 plus reference TRBV7-2 and TRBJ2-7, the full variable domain is GAGVSQSPSNKVTEKGKDVELRCDPISGHTALYWYRQSLGQGLEFLIYFQGNSAPDKSGLPSDRFSAERTGGSVSTLTIQRTQQEDSAVYLCASSPGGSGSYEQYFGPGTRLTVT.

The J gene is TRBJ1-3, the V gene TRBV19; tentatively, D is TRBD1 (5 bases). Germline V gives CDR1 LNHDA, CDR2 SQIVND (reference sequence). The CDR3 is 14 residues long. V lost 7 bases and J lost 4, with 14 bases in between. Here the CDR3 reads CASTAGTAGNTIYF. The DNA of the CDR3 is TGTGCCAGTACCGCCGGGACTGCCGGAAACACCATATATTTT.